A selection of T cell receptor beta chains follows, all from one sample in a study of T-cell reconstitution after alpha-beta-depleted transplantation in children. In TCRdb, the PCR reads were re-called with MiXCR into one record per CDR3 protein. The sample contains 25,000 to 35,000 distinct CDR3 sequences, about 7% of which appear only once. Sequences were derived from peripheral blood, sampled 60 days after TCRalphabeta/CD19-depleted stem cell transplant. The receptors shown here come from a child in the first two years of life who had a stem cell transplant for acute myeloid leukemia, so the T cells may come from the graft donor. Each CDR3 is given with its conserved first and last residue. D genes are given only for firm matches. Clone size is not always given. Where it is, it says once, few, many or a class for expanded clones.

>-|many|TRBV27|TRBJ1-4
TGTGCCAGCGGCCTCACCGGGTCTCGTCGGGAAAAACTGTTTTTT
CASGLTGSRREKLFF
>-|-|TRBV20-1|TRBJ2-1
TGCTGTGCTAGAGTAGCCTATTTTGGGTACTCCTACAATGAGCAGTTCTTC
CCARVAYFGYSYNEQFF
>TRBD1|many|TRBV4-3|TRBJ1-1
TGCGCCAGCAGCCACGACCCGGGACAGGGGCGAGCTTTCTTT
CASSHDPGQGRAFF
>-|many|TRBV15|TRBJ2-2
TGTGCCACCAGCAGAGATTACACCGGGGAGCTGTTTTTT
CATSRDYTGELFF
>-|-|TRBV5-6|TRBJ2-3
TGTGCCATGAGCCCCGACCCCACAGATACGCAGTATTTT
CAMSPDPTDTQYF
>-|many|TRBV14|TRBJ2-3
TGTGCCAGCAGCCCGGACATCACAGATACGCAGTATTTT
CASSPDITDTQYF
>TRBD1|many|TRBV20-1|TRBJ2-3
TGCAGTGCTAGAGTCCGGGACAGGGGGTTCGGTACGCAGTATTTT
CSARVRDRGFGTQYF
>TRBD1|many|TRBV28|TRBJ2-4
TGTGCCAGCAGCTCACCTTTCGACAGGGCTTTCAAAAACATTCAGTACTTC
CASSSPFDRAFKNIQYF
>TRBD2|many|TRBV29-1|TRBJ2-5
TGCAGCGTTGTGGGCAGGGAGGGACCCAGAGAGACCCAGTACTTC
CSVVGREGPRETQYF
>-|many|TRBV7-9|TRBJ2-1
TGTGCCAGCAGCCCGCCGGGACTTAACAATGAGCAGTTCTTC
CASSPPGLNNEQFF
>-|many|TRBV7-9|TRBJ1-2
TGTGCCAGCAGCTTTACAGGGAATTTATATGGCTACACCTTC
CASSFTGNLYGYTF
>-|-|TRBV9|TRBJ2-1
TGTGCCAGCAGCGTAGGAGGGCGGTCCCCGAGGCGTGAGCAGTTCTTC
CASSVGGRSPRREQFF
>TRBD1|many|TRBV7-3|TRBJ2-1
TGTGCCAGCAGCTTAACAGGACAGGGGGTAGGCAATGAGCAGTTCTTC
CASSLTGQGVGNEQFF
>-|many|TRBV28|TRBJ1-6
TGTGCCAGCAGTCCTCCCGAGGGGTTCTCCTATAATTCACCCCTCCACTTT
CASSPPEGFSYNSPLHF
>TRBD2|many|TRBV20-1|TRBJ2-5
TGCAGTGCACGTGACCCACTACCGGGACTAGCGAAGACCCAGTACTTC
CSARDPLPGLAKTQYF
>-|many|TRBV7-6|TRBJ1-6
TGTGCCAGCAGCTCGTTGGGGGGCTCCTATAATTCACCCCTCCACTTT
CASSSLGGSYNSPLHF